This passage covers 6 T cell receptor beta chains from one sample sequenced in a study of Graves' ophthalmopathy and Graves' hyperthyroidism. The authors amplified TCR beta CDR3 regions, and they did so from RNA transcripts for repertoire sequencing. First-round RT-PCR employed HTBI primers, with a second-round multiplex PCR after it. In TCRdb, the multiplex PCR reads were re-called with MiXCR into one record per CDR3 protein. The sample shows 200,000 to 250,000 distinct CDR3 sequences, 20% to 25% of them seen only once. Sample: peripheral blood. These receptors all stem from a woman aged 45 to 65 with Graves' ophthalmopathy.

The J gene is TRBJ2-5, the V gene TRBV7-8; TRBD2 is a possible D gene (5 bases). The V end lost 3 bases, the J end lost 5 bases, and 10 bases lay between the germline ends. The CDR3 totals 13 residues. Germline V gives CDR1 SGHVS, CDR2 FQNEAQ. The CDR3 reads CASSLWEMETQYF. DNA of the CDR3: TGTGCCAGCAGCTTGTGGGAGATGGAGACCCAGTACTTC.

This clonotype was found many times. The chain employs TRBV24-1 and TRBJ2-7; no reliable D call. Germline assignment: CDR1 KGHDR and CDR2 SFDVKD. Trimming took off 9 bases at V and 3 bases at J, with 2 bases between the two ends. The CDR3 length is 9 residues. CDR3 region: CATLYEQYF. In DNA form, the CDR3 reads TGTGCCACCCTCTACGAGCAGTACTTC.

There are many counts of this clonotype. The J gene is TRBJ2-2, the V gene TRBV6-1; tentative D call: TRBD2 (5 bases). This CDR3 is 13 amino acids long. With 4 bases removed from V and 6 bases from J, the gap between germline ends came to 9 bases. Germline V gene lookup returns CDR1 MNHNS and CDR2 SASEGT. CDR3 DNA: TGTGCCAGCAGTGCTCGGGGATCCGGGGAGCTGTTTTTT. This codes for CASSARGSGELFF.

The chain links TRBV3-1 to TRBJ2-2; D remains unclear. CDR1 is LGHDT, CDR2 YNNKEL, per germline (reference sequence). Trimming left V 4 bases short and J 7 bases short, with 10 bases between. This CDR3 has 13 amino acids. In DNA form, the CDR3 reads TGTGCCAGCAGCCGCTACGGCGACGGGGAGCTGTTTTTT. Its protein product is CASSRYGDGELFF.

This clonotype was seen at least ten times. The genes are TRBV5-6 and TRBJ1-1; no definite D call. The germline gives CDR1 SGHDT, CDR2 YYEEEE. The CDR3 extends over 12 amino acids. The V end lost 4 bases, the J end lost 4 bases, and 8 bases lay between the germline ends. The DNA for the CDR3 is TGTGCCAGCAGCCAAGGGAGCACTGAAGCTTTCTTT. It translates to CASSQGSTEAFF.

This clonotype has at least ten counts. The rearrangement joins TRBV6-1 to TRBJ2-7; no clear D gene. Germline V gene lookup returns CDR1 MNHNS and CDR2 SASEGT. The CDR3 loop spans 15 amino acids. The ends were cut back, 6 bases at V and 0 bases at J, with 15 bases in the middle. This CDR3 reads CASRLLVGSSYEQYF. In DNA, the CDR3 is TGTGCCAGCAGACTATTAGTGGGAAGCTCCTACGAGCAGTACTTC.